These 24 T cell receptor beta chains were sequenced from one sample in a study of blood T cells in healthy people across ages. Primed by a sample-barcoded 5' primer and a J-beta primer mix, a second PCR proceeded for about 6 to 12 cycles. TCRdb re-derived calls from the 5' RACE reads in MiXCR, one entry per CDR3 protein. The sample gives about 1.1 million distinct CDR3 sequences, around two fifths of which show up once; over 10% is in the top ten. Specimen: blood. These receptors were collected from a man between 18 and 29 years old in good health.

This clonotype was seen more than once but under ten times. CDR3 residues: CSVVASGYNEQFF. CDR3 bases: TGCAGCGTTGTTGCTAGCGGGTACAATGAGCAGTTCTTC. The genes are TRBV29-1 and TRBJ2-1; TRBD2 matches at 8 bases. This CDR3 has 13 residues. Looked up from germline, CDR1 is SQVTM and CDR2 is ANQGSEA. V was clipped by 4 bases and J by 4 bases; unmatched bases: 3.

This clonotype was picked up many times. V gene TRBV12-3 or TRBV12-4 combines with J gene TRBJ1-2; TRBD1 aligns across 9 bases. The CDR3 consists of 14 residues. The trim removed 5 bases at V and 4 bases at J, leaving 5 bases unmatched. The CDR3 region has the DNA TGTGCCAGCAGTCCCGGACAGGGGTTCTATGGCTACACCTTC. Translation gives CASSPGQGFYGYTF.

This clonotype came up many times. The rearrangement uses TRBV5-1 and TRBJ2-5; either TRBD1 or TRBD2 may supply D (5 bases each). The CDR3 loop spans 13 amino acids. In germline, CDR1 is SGHRS, CDR2 YFSETQ. Trimming took off 6 bases at V and 2 bases at J, with 11 bases between the two ends. This CDR3 reads CASKGTFQETQYF. CDR3 bases: TGCGCCAGCAAAGGGACGTTTCAAGAGACCCAGTACTTC. Full variable domain (missing parts from reference TRBV5-1 and TRBJ2-5): KAGVTQTPRYLIKTRGQQVTLSCSPISGHRSVSWYQQTPGQGLQFLFEYFSETQRNKGNFPGRFSGRQFSNSRSEMNVSTLELGDSALYLCASKGTFQETQYFGPGTRLLVL.

This clonotype was counted between two and nine times. V gene TRBV5-5 combines with J gene TRBJ1-1; 9 positions agree with TRBD1. Germline V gene sequence: CDR1 SGHKS, CDR2 YYEKEE (reference sequence). CDR3 length: 13 amino acids. Trimming removed 4 bases from V and 9 bases from J; junction bases left unmatched: 7. The chain's CDR3 is CASSNRQGVKAFF. In nucleotides, the CDR3 is TGTGCCAGCAGCAACCGACAGGGGGTAAAAGCTTTCTTT.

Many counts were recorded for this clonotype. The chain uses TRBV14 and TRBJ2-3, with D hard to call. V gave up 0 bases and J gave up 2 bases, with 6 bases separating them. The V gene's germline CDR1 is SGHDN and CDR2 FVKESK. The CDR3 totals 14 residues. CDR3 DNA sequence: TGTGCCAGCAGCCAAGAGGATCTCACAGATACGCAGTATTTT. It translates to CASSQEDLTDTQYF.

The chain carries TRBV20-1 and TRBJ2-2; D unclear. Germline CDR1 DFQATT, CDR2 SNEGSKA (reference sequence). V shed 5 bases and J shed 3 bases, with 16 bases lying between them. The CDR3 extends over 15 amino acids. CDR3 residues: CSAVPRLIDTGELFF. The CDR3, as DNA: TGCAGTGCTGTTCCACGATTGATCGACACCGGGGAGCTGTTTTTT.

This clonotype was seen only a few times. The chain links TRBV7-2 to TRBJ2-7; D is ambiguous. Germline CDR1 reads SGHTA; CDR2 reads FQGNSA. The CDR3 runs to 14 residues. Between the trimmed V and J ends, which lost 1 base and 3 bases, there was a span of 10 bases. The CDR3 reads CASSLVGRSYEQYF. CDR3 nucleotides: TGTGCCAGCAGCTTAGTTGGCCGTAGCTACGAGCAGTACTTC.

This chain uses TRBV28 with TRBJ2-2; D may be TRBD1 (5 bases). Germline V gene sequence: CDR1 MDHEN, CDR2 SYDVKM. CDR3 length equals 15 residues. Trimming took off 7 bases at V and 0 bases at J, with 12 bases between the two ends. CDR3: CASNLDSPNTGELFF. The CDR3 DNA is TGTGCCAGCAATCTAGACAGTCCGAACACCGGGGAGCTGTTTTTT.

This clonotype was counted a few times. The genes are TRBV5-1 and TRBJ1-2, with D hard to call. Germline V CDR1 and CDR2: SGHRS, YFSETQ. The CDR3 totals 15 residues. V lost 0 bases, J lost 3 bases, and 12 bases lay in between. As DNA, the CDR3 is TGCGCCAGCAGCTTGGAGTACGCCCGGGACTATGGCTACACCTTC. Encoded protein: CASSLEYARDYGYTF.

The chain links TRBV25-1 to TRBJ2-1, with D tentatively TRBD1 or TRBD2 (6 bases each). V shed 5 bases and J shed 6 bases, with 17 bases lying between them. The CDR3 is made up of 15 amino acids. Germline V CDR1 and CDR2: MGHDK, SYGVNS. CDR3 in DNA: TGTGCCAGCAGTACGCAGGGGAGGAAGGGCAATGAGCAGTTCTTC. This translates into CASSTQGRKGNEQFF.

The rearrangement links TRBV7-8 to TRBJ1-2; D not resolved. The CDR3 extends over 12 amino acids. Trimming took off 1 base at V and 3 bases at J, with 3 bases between the two ends. Germline V lookup: CDR1 SGHVS, CDR2 FQNEAQ. The CDR3 loop reads CASSLVHYGYTF. CDR3 bases: TGTGCCAGCAGCTTAGTACACTATGGCTACACCTTC.

The chain combines TRBV24-1 with TRBJ2-2, with 9 nucleotides matching TRBD1. Germline V gene sequence: CDR1 KGHDR, CDR2 SFDVKD. V shed 5 bases and J 5 bases; nucleotides not matched to a gene: 8. The CDR3 totals 16 residues. The CDR3 DNA is TGTGCCACCAGTGGCACTACCGGACAGGGGACCGGGGAGCTGTTTTTT. Protein product: CATSGTTGQGTGELFF.

The CDR3: CAWLRGGYTF. The CDR3 DNA sequence: TGTGCCTGGTTGAGGGGGGGCTACACCTTC. The V call is TRBV30, the J call TRBJ1-2, with a possible D match to TRBD1 (6 bases). CDR1 and CDR2 from the germline V gene are GTSNPN and SVGIG (reference sequence). Trimming left V 5 bases short and J 8 bases short, with 9 bases between. The CDR3 spans 10 residues.

This clonotype was observed a few times. V usage is TRBV6-2 or TRBV6-3 and J usage is TRBJ1-2, with D possibly TRBD1 on 6 matching bases. CDR1 MNHEY and CDR2 SVGEGT come from the germline V gene. The CDR3 covers 14 residues. The V end lost 7 bases, the J end lost 2 bases, and 14 bases lay between the germline ends. CDR3 region: CASTLRGLNYGYTF. CDR3 coding DNA: TGTGCCAGCACTTTGCGGGGGCTCAACTATGGCTACACCTTC.

This clonotype was counted many times. This chain connects TRBV7-2 to TRBJ2-3, with D perhaps given as TRBD1 or TRBD2 (5 bases each). V gave up 1 base and J gave up 4 bases, with 15 bases separating them. CDR3 length equals 16 residues. Germline V lookup: CDR1 SGHTA, CDR2 FQGNSA. The CDR3 DNA is TGTGCCAGCAGCTTAGTTGGGGGAGCAGAACCAGATACGCAGTATTTT. It yields the protein CASSLVGGAEPDTQYF.

V is TRBV27 and J is TRBJ2-3; 14 positions match TRBD2. Trimming removed 6 bases from V and 4 bases from J; junction bases left unmatched: 3. The CDR3 contains 15 residues. Germline V gives CDR1 MNHEY, CDR2 SMNVEV (reference sequence). The CDR3 loop reads CASRSTSGGADTQYF. The CDR3 DNA sequence: TGTGCCAGCAGATCGACTAGCGGGGGGGCAGATACGCAGTATTTT.

The rearrangement uses TRBV12-3 or TRBV12-4 and TRBJ1-5; no firm D call. The CDR3 covers 16 residues. V shed 1 base and J shed 5 bases, with 15 bases lying between them. The CDR3 loop reads CASSLEGWSQHQPQHF. CDR3 sequence (DNA): TGTGCCAGCAGTTTAGAGGGTTGGAGTCAGCATCAGCCCCAGCATTTT.

The chain uses TRBV5-6 and TRBJ2-3, with TRBD2 matching over 12 bases. The CDR3 consists of 17 residues. J was trimmed by 5 bases and V by 3 bases; bases with no gene match: 10. Germline lookup yields CDR1 SGHDT and CDR2 YYEEEE. The CDR3 region has the DNA TGTGCCAGCAGCTCTCCTCTAGCGGGGGGGCGACAAGATACGCAGTATTTT. This codes for CASSSPLAGGRQDTQYF.

The J gene is TRBJ2-1, the V gene TRBV29-1; D call uncertain. From germline, CDR1 is SQVTM and CDR2 ANQGSEA. This CDR3 comprises 10 residues. With 4 bases removed from V and 8 bases from J, the gap between germline ends came to 6 bases. This CDR3 is CSVVWDEQFF. The DNA for the CDR3 is TGCAGCGTTGTTTGGGATGAGCAGTTCTTC.

This clonotype was recorded a few times. This chain connects TRBV10-3 to TRBJ2-3; 7 positions match TRBD2. This CDR3 is 18 amino acids long. V lost 3 bases, J lost 0 bases, and 12 bases stayed unmatched. In germline, CDR1 is ENHRY, CDR2 SYGVKD. The CDR3 here is CAISEAGRPETSTDTQYF. CDR3 nucleotides: TGTGCCATCAGTGAAGCGGGGCGCCCCGAAACAAGCACAGATACGCAGTATTTT.

The chain links TRBV11-1 to TRBJ2-3; 11 bases are shared with TRBD2. The CDR3 covers 21 residues. V trimming: 0 bases; J trimming: 2 bases; junction bases outside the gene matches: 16. Germline V gives CDR1 SGHAT, CDR2 FQDESV (reference sequence). CDR3 residues: CASSLARTTSGVSYPTDTQYF. The CDR3 DNA reads TGTGCCAGCAGCTTAGCGCGAACGACTAGCGGGGTTTCCTACCCCACAGATACGCAGTATTTT.

The genes are TRBV4-2 and TRBJ1-1, with TRBD1 as a possible D gene (6 bases). Trimming removed 6 bases from V and 0 bases from J, with 14 bases in between. This CDR3 comprises 15 residues. The V gene's germline CDR1 is LGHNA and CDR2 YNFKEQ. CDR3 region: CASRESDSLNTEAFF. DNA of the CDR3: TGTGCCAGCAGGGAATCGGACAGCCTGAACACTGAAGCTTTCTTT.

CDR3: CASSYEWGSGDTQYF. As DNA, the CDR3 is TGTGCCAGCAGTTACGAGTGGGGGTCTGGAGATACGCAGTATTTT. The genes are TRBV6-5 and TRBJ2-3; possibly TRBD1 or TRBD2 for D (5 bases each). This CDR3 comprises 15 residues. Germline V gene data show CDR1 as MNHEY and CDR2 as SVGAGI. Between the trimmed V and J ends, which lost 2 bases and 5 bases, there was a span of 14 bases.

This chain connects TRBV7-3 to TRBJ2-7; D is uncertain. The CDR3 length is 13 residues. V lost 1 base to trimming and J lost 7 bases, with 11 bases between them. CDR1 and CDR2 (germline): SGHTA, FQGTGA. The CDR3 DNA is TGTGCCAGCAGCTTAAGCGGAGCGTCGGAGCAGTACTTC. It is translated as CASSLSGASEQYF.